The sequence of this TCR beta chain was determined in a study of cytomegalovirus exposure and HLA in healthy donors. Study-level findings and limits: For most TCR beta V segments, an earlier analysis put the productive rate at about 87% or about 30% of the time.

CDR3 length: 14 amino acids. In germline, CDR1 is MDHEN, CDR2 SYDVKM. The V end was cut by 5 bases, the J end by 3 bases, with 11 bases between. On this clone itself: Antigen unknown.

PCR involved 60 Vbeta and 13 Jbeta primers. The method was immunoSEQ multiplex PCR; TCRdb's version includes in-frame clones alone and lacks a portion of them. The sample yields 150,000 to 200,000 clones, 84% seen once. Healthy bone marrow donors supplied every sample. This chain uses TRBV28 with TRBJ2-1, with a weak D call TRBD2 (5 bases). Sequencing was performed on PBMCs. The sequence came from a boy between 5 and 17 years old in good health and CMV-seronegative. CDR3 sequence reads: CASSLPDFYNEQFF. Here the CDR3 DNA reads TGTGCCAGCAGTCTCCCGGACTTCTACAATGAGCAGTTCTTC.